This T cell receptor beta chain was identified in a study of blood T cell repertoires in COVID-19 (dated by TCRdb to the early 2020s). Some background on the complete study: The collaborator samples originated in the United States, Italy and Spain and spanned the acute and convalescent phases of COVID-19. Sample metadata almost always included a de-identified subject ID, COVID-19 status, age in years and sex. The material from the prospective study consisted of cDNA or gDNA derived from T cells, B-cell-depleted T cells, or PBMCs. Where HLA class I and class II types were available, the types were taken from metadata supplied by the sample provider, not from assay-based typing. Subjects who had been exposed to COVID-19, were actively infected with it, or had recovered from it provided the deeply sampled blood TCRbeta repertoires that made up the dataset. The repertoires were released in a freely available public database intended as a resource for research on the immune response to SARS-CoV-2. The samples were drawn from two sources: the first 160 participants of the ongoing ImmuneRACE study, and over 1,000 subjects contributed by 6 global collaborators.

Here is what the overall study found, with its caveats: The quantity of clinical and demographic metadata differed by source and by participant and was supplied without curation.

The CDR3 starts with the cysteine, ends with the phenylalanine, and has 17 residues. The CDR3 DNA has 51 bases and is translated from base 1. Deletion took 0 bases off V and 0 bases off J, with a span of 14 bases between the germline ends. CDR1 and CDR2, per the germline V gene, are SGDLS and YYNGEE. TCRbeta CDR3 regions were amplified from genomic DNA by means of the immunoSEQ Assay, a bias-controlled multiplex PCR. As for how the authors treated the data: Within the assay, amplification of reference gene primers was used to estimate how many nucleated cells each sample contained. To quantify the absolute abundance of each unique TCRbeta CDR3 rearrangement, sequence reads were collapsed and filtered. Productive Simpson clonality was computed per sample as the square root of Simpson's diversity index over productive rearrangements. In its TCRdb copy, this immuneACCESS table keeps in-frame sequences only and misses some clones. Where compared with another copy, unresolved V genes explain less than half of these, and the others have no known cause. V and J calls and clone size come straight from that table; D and trimming were deduced from the DNA. This sample holds over 70,000 clones; 85% to 90% were observed only once. Jointly, the top ten make up 5.1% of the sample.

This clone was counted a few times. Its antigen is currently not known. Qualities for individual bases were not recorded, and no much larger clone is one base off. The collaborating institutions used their own protocols to collect whole blood in K2EDTA tubes. For TCRbeta analysis, collaborators shipped samples as frozen whole blood, isolated PBMCs, or DNA extracted from either of those sample types. Sequenced input: peripheral blood. This chain joins TRBV9 to TRBJ2-3, with TRBD2 tentatively as D gene (5 bases match). This TCR derives from an elderly man with acute or convalescent COVID-19. The encoded CDR3 is CASSVAQAATSTDTQYF. The base sequence is TGTGCCAGCAGCGTAGCGCAAGCGGCTACTAGCACAGATACGCAGTATTTT.